Listed below are T cell receptor beta chains from one sample, sequenced in a study of response to subunit inactivated influenza vaccine. TCRdb recomputed calls from the RT-PCR reads with MiXCR, one row per CDR3 protein. The repertoire consists of about 610,000 distinct CDR3 sequences, with approximately 14% occurring once and the leading ten covering around 10%. The sample was PBMCs from blood, taken roughly 12 days after vaccination. The receptors stem from a man aged 50-59 years who received an inactivated influenza vaccine. CDR3s leave out the opening cysteine and the closing phenylalanine or tryptophan. The size field is filled for only some rows; it gives once, few, many or a size class.

V gene	clone size	J gene	CDR3 protein
TRBV7-9	NA	TRBJ2-7	ASSPSRMTEGAYEQY
TRBV12-3/TRBV12-4	many	TRBJ1-2	ASRDTGTGGAGYT
TRBV5-6	many	TRBJ1-1	ASSFEGVTEAF
TRBV12-3/TRBV12-4	many	TRBJ2-2	ASDGGTYTGELF
TRBV7-2	NA	TRBJ2-7	ASSLVTGYGEQY
TRBV16	few	TRBJ1-2	ASSQSGTQVQYYGYT
TRBV6-6	NA	TRBJ1-6	ASSYSGDINSPLH
TRBV7-8	NA	TRBJ2-1	ASSLRVGSYNEQF
TRBV28	NA	TRBJ2-1	ASSPLRGGFNEQF
TRBV10-1	few	TRBJ1-4	ASSATNEKLF
TRBV2	few	TRBJ1-1	ASSRGWTEAF
TRBV29-1	few	TRBJ2-3	SVGTSLTDTQY
TRBV7-8	NA	TRBJ2-7	ASSQGVRGGFVYEQY
TRBV12-3/TRBV12-4	many	TRBJ2-7	ASSLEAGPSYEQY
TRBV29-1	NA	TRBJ2-1	SVILGDSGRLSYNEQF
TRBV7-9	few	TRBJ1-1	ASSSSTGDGTEAF
TRBV4-1	few	TRBJ2-7	ASSPRTSGGADEQY
TRBV2	few	TRBJ2-7	ASSESSWGEQY
TRBV4-1	NA	TRBJ2-3	ASTRSAGGPADTQY
TRBV5-1	few	TRBJ2-3	ASSLKTLQFTYTQY